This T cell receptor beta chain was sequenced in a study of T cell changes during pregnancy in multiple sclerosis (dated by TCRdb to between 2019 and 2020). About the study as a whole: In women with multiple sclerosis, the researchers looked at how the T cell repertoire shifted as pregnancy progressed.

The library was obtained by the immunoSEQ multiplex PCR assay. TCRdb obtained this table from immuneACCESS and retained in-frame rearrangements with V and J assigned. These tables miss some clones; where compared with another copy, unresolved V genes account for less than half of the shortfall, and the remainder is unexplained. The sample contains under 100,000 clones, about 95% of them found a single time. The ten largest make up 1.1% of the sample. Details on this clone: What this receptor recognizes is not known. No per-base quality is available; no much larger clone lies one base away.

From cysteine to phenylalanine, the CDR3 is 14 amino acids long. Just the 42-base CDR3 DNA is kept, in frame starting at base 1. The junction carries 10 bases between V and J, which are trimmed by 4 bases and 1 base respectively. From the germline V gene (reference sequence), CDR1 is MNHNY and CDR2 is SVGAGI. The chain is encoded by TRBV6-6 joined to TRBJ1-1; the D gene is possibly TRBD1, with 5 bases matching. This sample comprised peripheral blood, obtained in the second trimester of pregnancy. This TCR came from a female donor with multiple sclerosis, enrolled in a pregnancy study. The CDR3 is CASSSYDRNTEAFF. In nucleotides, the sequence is TGTGCCAGCAGTTCCTATGACAGGAACACTGAAGCTTTCTTT.